Given below is one TCR beta chain in context. Its antigen is unknown. The sample is drawn from a study of response to subunit inactivated influenza vaccine. Overall study findings and caveats: Researchers suggested that each seasonal influenza vaccination recruits few new T cells.

TCRdb independently ran MiXCR on the RT-PCR reads; one entry per CDR3 protein. Of a few hundred thousand distinct CDR3 sequences detected, 12% appear once; the ten largest clones hold more than 7%. The material was non-naive T cells sorted from PBMCs, obtained approximately 15 days before vaccination. The TCR originated in a man aged 45 to 65 who received an inactivated influenza vaccine.

CDR3 loop: CASSQRTQNTDTQYF. Written as DNA, the CDR3 is TGCGCCAGCAGCCAGAGAACTCAGAACACAGATACGCAGTATTTT. The chain has TRBV4-1 and TRBJ2-3; D not resolved. This CDR3 has 15 amino acids. The germline CDR1 and CDR2 sequences are MGHRA and YSYEKL. Trimming shortened V by 3 bases and J by 2 bases, and 12 bases separated the two germline ends.